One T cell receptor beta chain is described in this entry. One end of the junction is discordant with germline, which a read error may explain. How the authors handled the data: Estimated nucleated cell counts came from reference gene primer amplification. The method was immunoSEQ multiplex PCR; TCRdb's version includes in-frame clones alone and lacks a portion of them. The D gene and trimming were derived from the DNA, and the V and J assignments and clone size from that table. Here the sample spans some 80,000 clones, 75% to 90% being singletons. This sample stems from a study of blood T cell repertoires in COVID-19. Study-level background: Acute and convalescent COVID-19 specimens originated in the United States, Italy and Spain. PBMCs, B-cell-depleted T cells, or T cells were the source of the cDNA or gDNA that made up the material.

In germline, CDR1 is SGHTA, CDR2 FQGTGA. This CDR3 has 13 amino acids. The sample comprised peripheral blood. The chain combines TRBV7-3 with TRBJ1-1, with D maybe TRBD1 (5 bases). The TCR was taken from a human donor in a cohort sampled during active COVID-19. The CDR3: CASSLTSGTAAFF. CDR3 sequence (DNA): TGTGCCAGCAGCTTAACGTCAGGGACTGCAGCTTTCTTT. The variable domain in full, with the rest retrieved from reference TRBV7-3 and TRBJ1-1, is GAGVSQTPSNKVTEKGKYVELRCDPISGHTALYWYRQSLGQGPEFLIYFQGTGAADDSGLPNDRFFAVRPEGSVSTLKIQRTERGDSAVYLCASSLTSGTAAFFGQGTRLTVV.